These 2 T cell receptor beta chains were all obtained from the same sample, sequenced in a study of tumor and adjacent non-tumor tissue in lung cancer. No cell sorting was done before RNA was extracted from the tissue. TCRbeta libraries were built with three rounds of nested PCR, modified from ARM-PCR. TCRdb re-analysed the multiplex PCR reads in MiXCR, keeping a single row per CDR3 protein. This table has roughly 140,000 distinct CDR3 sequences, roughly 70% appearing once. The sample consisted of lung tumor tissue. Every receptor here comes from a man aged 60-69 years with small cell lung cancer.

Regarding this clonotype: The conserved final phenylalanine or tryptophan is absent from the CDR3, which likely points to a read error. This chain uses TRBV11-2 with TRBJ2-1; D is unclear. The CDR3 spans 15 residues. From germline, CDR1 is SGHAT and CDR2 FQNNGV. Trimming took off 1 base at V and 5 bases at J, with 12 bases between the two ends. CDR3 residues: CASSLAGSTNNEQFN. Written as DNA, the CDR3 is TGTGCCAGCAGCTTAGCAGGTAGCACGAACAATGAGCAGTTCAAC.

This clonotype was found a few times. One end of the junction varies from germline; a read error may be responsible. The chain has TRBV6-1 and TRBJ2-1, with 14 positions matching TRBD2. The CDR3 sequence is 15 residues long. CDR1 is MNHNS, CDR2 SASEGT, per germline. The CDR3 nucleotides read TGTACCAGCAGACCTGGGACTAGCGGGAGCACTGAGCAGTTCTTC. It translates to CTSRPGTSGSTEQFF.